What follows is one TCR beta chain and its context. Its antigen is undetermined. The entry originates in a study of T cells in localized non-small cell lung cancer. Study-wide results and limits: Compared with tumor, uninvolved adjacent lung displayed greater T cell clonality, ranking highest overall. There was an association of higher blood T cell density with longer overall survival.

Here immunoSEQ multiplex PCR was the method, and the copy in TCRdb shows in-frame clones only, minus some. The sample consists of roughly 32,000 clones, 70% to 90% of them appearing once. The material was peripheral blood mononuclear cells, obtained before any cancer treatment. The sequence derives from a woman aged 40-70 years with stage III lung adenocarcinoma.

The CDR3 coding sequence is TGTGCCAGCAGCTTATTCGGACAGGGTAATGCCGGGGAGCTGTTTTTT. Translated, it gives CASSLFGQGNAGELFF. The V call is TRBV7-3, the J call TRBJ2-2; 8 bases are shared with TRBD1. Germline CDR1 SGHTA, CDR2 FQGTGA. V gave up 2 bases and J gave up 6 bases; unmatched junction bases: 8. This CDR3 region has 16 residues.